Each of the 15 T cell receptor beta chains below was sequenced from the same sample in a study of cytotoxic CD8 clonotypes in ibrutinib-treated CLL. Some clones are missing from TCRdb's copy, which holds only in-frame ones; the method was immunoSEQ multiplex PCR. The table has approximately 60,000 clones, around 52% seen once. Sample: PBMCs, taken at disease progression, from a patient treated with ibrutinib. The receptors originated from a human donor with chronic lymphocytic leukemia.

This clone was detected many times. This chain joins TRBV10-3 and TRBJ1-2; perhaps TRBD1 as D (5 bases). From germline, CDR1 is ENHRY and CDR2 SYGVKD. CDR3 length equals 18 residues. V was cut by 7 bases and J by 2 bases, with 26 bases left in between. This CDR3 reads CAITEESAYGGSNYGYTF. The CDR3 DNA reads TGTGCCATCACCGAGGAATCTGCTTATGGGGGAAGCAACTATGGCTACACCTTC.

The chain uses TRBV7-2 and TRBJ2-3; 10 nucleotides agree with TRBD2. The CDR3 sequence is 16 residues long. V gave up 4 bases and J gave up 4 bases; unmatched junction bases: 8. Per germline, CDR1 SGHTA and CDR2 FQGNSA. The CDR3: CASSSTSGTGPDTQYF. The CDR3 DNA reads TGTGCCAGCAGCTCAACTAGCGGGACGGGGCCAGATACGCAGTATTTT.

This clone has a single count. The gene calls are TRBV25-1 and TRBJ2-3; D not certain. In germline, CDR1 is MGHDK, CDR2 SYGVNS. The CDR3 is made up of 13 amino acids. V lost 5 bases and J lost 0, with 6 bases in between. CDR3 sequence (DNA): TGTGCCAGCAGTCTACAGAGCACAGATACGCAGTATTTT. As protein: CASSLQSTDTQYF.

In its sample, this clone was seen a few times. This sample includes further DNA sequences coding for the same CDR3. The chain employs TRBV11-1 and TRBJ1-1; D may be TRBD1 (6 bases). The V and J ends lost 1 base and 2 bases respectively, with 8 bases between them. The CDR3 is 14 amino acids. Germline V lookup: CDR1 SGHAT, CDR2 FQDESV (reference sequence). The CDR3 region is CASSLGTANTEAFF. The CDR3 region has the DNA TGTGCCAGCAGCTTAGGGACAGCCAACACTGAAGCTTTCTTT.

This clone was found a few times. A read error may explain this, as a much larger clone is one base away. The chain recombines TRBV11-3 with TRBJ2-5; TRBD2 is a possible D gene (6 bases). CDR1 is SGHNT and CDR2 is YENEEA in the germline V gene. The CDR3 is 16 residues long. Trimming removed 5 bases at V and 5 bases at J, with 21 bases between. CDR3 in DNA: TGTGCCAGCAGCCTATTAGGAGGGGAGGTGGGGGAGACCCAGTACTTC. Its translation is CASSLLGGEVGETQYF.

DNA for the CDR3: TGTGCCAGCAGCAGGGCCCACCCCCGGGGCACAGATACGCAGTATTTT. This gives the protein CASSRAHPRGTDTQYF. V and J are TRBV7-2 and TRBJ2-3; D uncertain. Trimming stripped 5 bases from V and 1 base from J, with 16 bases between. Germline assignment: CDR1 SGHTA and CDR2 FQGNSA. This CDR3 spans 16 amino acids.

This clone was detected a few times. This same CDR3 is encoded by further DNA sequences in the sample. The rearrangement joins TRBV7-9 to TRBJ2-3; D gene uncertain. Trimming cost V 1 base and J 2 bases, with 4 bases left between them. Per the germline V gene, CDR1 is SEHNR and CDR2 is FQNEAQ (reference sequence). There are 13 residues in the CDR3. The CDR3 region is CASSLESTDTQYF. CDR3 sequence (DNA): TGTGCCAGCAGCTTAGAGTCCACAGATACGCAGTATTTT.

The chain has TRBV4-1 and TRBJ1-5; tentative D call: TRBD1 (5 bases). This CDR3 contains 14 residues. CDR1 and CDR2 (germline): MGHRA, YSYEKL. V was pared by 1 base and J by 11 bases, with 15 bases between. This CDR3 is CASSQALDSGAQHF. The CDR3 nucleotides read TGCGCCAGCAGCCAAGCCCTCGATTCGGGGGCCCAGCATTTT.

With regard to this clone: In the same sample, other DNA sequences code for this CDR3. The CDR3 is CASSYSKGNTEAFF. The CDR3 DNA follows: TGTGCCAGCAGTTACTCGAAGGGCAACACTGAAGCTTTCTTT. The chain combines TRBV6-5 with TRBJ1-1, with no clear D. Germline V gives CDR1 MNHEY, CDR2 SVGAGI. Between the trimmed V and J ends, which lost 0 bases and 2 bases, there was a span of 7 bases. This CDR3 region has 14 residues.

The chain couples TRBV7-6 to TRBJ2-1; D remains unclear. V lost 5 bases and J lost 0, with 20 bases in between. The CDR3 loop spans 18 amino acids. Germline CDR1 reads SGHVS; CDR2 reads FNYEAQ. CDR3 protein: CASSPHFGTESSYNEQFF. The CDR3 coding sequence is TGTGCCAGCAGCCCCCATTTCGGTACGGAGAGCTCCTACAATGAGCAGTTCTTC.

This chain uses TRBV2 with TRBJ2-3, with 7 bases lining up with TRBD2. V was clipped by 9 bases and J by 1 base; unmatched bases: 10. Germline V gene lookup returns CDR1 SNHLY and CDR2 FYNNEI. The CDR3 sequence is 15 residues long. DNA of the CDR3: TGTGCCAGTTCCCTGGGGGGGGGTGGCACAGATACGCAGTATTTT. Its translation is CASSLGGGGTDTQYF.

This clone was detected only a few times. This sequence joins TRBV6-5 and TRBJ2-2; D is uncertain. Per germline, CDR1 MNHEY and CDR2 SVGAGI. Trimming pared 7 bases from V and 1 base from J, leaving 4 bases between. The CDR3 totals 12 residues. The CDR3 DNA reads as TGTGCCAGCAAGGGGAACACCGGGGAGCTGTTTTTT. Its translation: CASKGNTGELFF.

V usage is TRBV19 and J usage is TRBJ2-5, with 10 bases identical to TRBD1. V gave up 10 bases and J gave up 0 bases; unmatched junction bases: 5. The germline V gene encodes CDR1 LNHDA and CDR2 SQIVND (reference sequence). The CDR3 totals 14 residues. CDR3 sequence reads: CATLDRGDQETQYF. CDR3 nucleotide sequence: TGTGCCACCTTGGACAGGGGGGACCAAGAGACCCAGTACTTC.

This clone was counted once. This chain joins TRBV28 and TRBJ1-5, with D tentatively TRBD1 (6 bases). CDR1 is MDHEN, CDR2 SYDVKM, per germline. There are 14 residues in the CDR3. The V end lost 5 bases, the J end lost 6 bases, and 14 bases lay between the germline ends. This chain's CDR3 is CASSLWQGSQPQHF. The CDR3 coding sequence is TGTGCCAGCAGTCTTTGGCAGGGGTCTCAGCCCCAGCATTTT.

The V and J genes are TRBV5-4 and TRBJ2-2, with 7 bases fitting TRBD2. Germline-derived CDR1 and CDR2 are SGHNT and YYREEE (reference sequence). V was pared by 4 bases and J by 4 bases, with 16 bases of the junction left unmatched. This CDR3 is 18 amino acids long. The CDR3 reads CASSIQSRLAASTGELFF. CDR3 coding DNA: TGTGCCAGCAGCATACAAAGCAGACTAGCCGCGAGCACCGGGGAGCTGTTTTTT.